This note documents a single TCR beta chain sequence. The CDR3 loop spans 17 amino acids. Looked up from germline, CDR1 is ENHRY and CDR2 is SYGVKD. V dropped 6 bases and J dropped 0; count of bases not matched to a gene: 8. In the original processing: Using reference gene primer amplification, nucleated cell counts were estimated. Clones were sequenced by immunoSEQ multiplex PCR, and TCRdb holds only the in-frame ones, with some missing. D and trimming were read from the DNA, whereas the V and J calls and clone size are those reported in that table. Among 130,000 to 150,000 clones listed, about 79% were seen once. The sample originates from a study of blood T cell repertoires in COVID-19. Study summary: Sites in the United States, Italy and Spain provided acute and convalescent COVID-19 samples. PBMCs, B-cell-depleted T cells, or T cells provided the cDNA or gDNA that made up the material.

Sequencing was performed on peripheral blood. The TCR comes from a man between 60 and 75 years old with active or convalescent COVID-19. The chain joins TRBV10-3 to TRBJ1-6, with 7 bases matching TRBD1. The CDR3 sequence is CAIRGTVTSSYNSPLHF. As DNA, the CDR3 is TGTGCCATCAGGGGGACAGTTACGAGCTCCTATAATTCACCCCTCCACTTT.